The sequence of this TCR beta chain was determined in a study of beta chain features in type 1 diabetes. On the study more broadly: Cells sorted and examined across all samples totaled over 95 million. Findings and caveats of the study: It was not settled here whether HLA type affects TCRB rearrangement. Significant though moderate, a shortening of TCRB CDR3s appeared in all four CD4+ subsets of Type 1 diabetes patients.

The length of the CDR3 is 13 residues. Per the germline V gene, CDR1 is SGHRS and CDR2 is YFSETQ. The trim removed 8 bases at V and 7 bases at J, leaving 11 bases unmatched. Every sorted population was more than 95% pure. Every isolated RNA sample was fully reverse transcribed, so sequencing captured expressed TCRB transcripts. The table came from immunoSEQ multiplex PCR; TCRdb's copy has only in-frame clones and leaves some out. Here the sample spans roughly 300,000 clones, approximately 15% being singletons. This clone was found a few times. The antigen remains unidentified. The receptor was isolated from a man aged 30 to 39 in good health. The sequenced sample was central memory CD4+ T cells from blood. V gene TRBV5-1 combines with J gene TRBJ1-1; 7 bases agree with TRBD1. For the CDR3, the DNA is TGCGCCAGTAGCACAGGGGAGCCCCGTGAAGCTTTCTTT. It codes for CASSTGEPREAFF. Using reference TRBV5-1 and TRBJ1-1 for the parts outside the CDR3, the full variable domain is KAGVTQTPRYLIKTRGQQVTLSCSPISGHRSVSWYQQTPGQGLQFLFEYFSETQRNKGNFPGRFSGRQFSNSRSEMNVSTLELGDSALYLCASSTGEPREAFFGQGTRLTVV.